This T cell receptor beta chain was sequenced during a study of shared clonotypes between healthy human individuals. The CDR3 runs to 11 residues. With V trimmed by 3 bases and J by 15 bases, 3 bases remained unmatched. The germline gives CDR1 MNHEY, CDR2 SVGAGI. Profiling relied on immunoSEQ multiplex PCR, and the TCRdb table lists in-frame clones only, not all of them. The table has about 600,000 clones, approximately 97% seen once. Donors were healthy HIV-negative adults without recently reported acute infections or vaccinations. CD45RA+ naive and CD45RA-negative memory subsets were separated from CD4+ cells.

The chain combines TRBV6-5 with TRBJ2-1, with 9 bases that match TRBD1. The clonotype comes from a woman aged 25 to 39 in good health. The sequenced sample consisted of naive CD4+ T cells sorted from blood. Subset defined: CD45RA+ positively selected. The CDR3 protein is CASSYRQGVFF. In DNA form, the CDR3 reads TGTGCCAGCAGTTATCGACAGGGGGTGTTCTTC.